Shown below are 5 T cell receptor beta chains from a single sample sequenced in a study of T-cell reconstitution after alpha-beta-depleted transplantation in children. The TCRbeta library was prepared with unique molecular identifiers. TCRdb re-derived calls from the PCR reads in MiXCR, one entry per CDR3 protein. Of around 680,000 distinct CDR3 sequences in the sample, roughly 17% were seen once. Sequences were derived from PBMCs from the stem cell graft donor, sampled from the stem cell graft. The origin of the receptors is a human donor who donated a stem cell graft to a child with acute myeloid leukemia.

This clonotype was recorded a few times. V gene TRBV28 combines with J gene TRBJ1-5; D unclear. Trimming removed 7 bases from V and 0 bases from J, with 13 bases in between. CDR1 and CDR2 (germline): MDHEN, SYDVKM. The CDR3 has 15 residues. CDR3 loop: CASNMRVGSNQPQHF. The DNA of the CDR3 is TGTGCCAGCAACATGCGAGTTGGTAGCAATCAGCCCCAGCATTTT.

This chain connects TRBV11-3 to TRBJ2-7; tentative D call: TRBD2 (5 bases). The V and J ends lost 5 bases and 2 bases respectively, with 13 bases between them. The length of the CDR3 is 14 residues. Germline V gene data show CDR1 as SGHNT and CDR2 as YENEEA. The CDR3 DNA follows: TGTGCCAGCAGCCCCGCGGGTAGCGCCTACGAGCAGTACTTC. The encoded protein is CASSPAGSAYEQYF.

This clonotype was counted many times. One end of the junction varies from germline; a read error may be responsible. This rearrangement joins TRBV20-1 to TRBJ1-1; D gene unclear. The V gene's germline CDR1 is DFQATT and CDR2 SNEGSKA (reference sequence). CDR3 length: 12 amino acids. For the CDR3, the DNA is TGCAGTGCTAGAGATAACCTCGCTGAGGCTTTCTTT. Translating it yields CSARDNLAEAFF.

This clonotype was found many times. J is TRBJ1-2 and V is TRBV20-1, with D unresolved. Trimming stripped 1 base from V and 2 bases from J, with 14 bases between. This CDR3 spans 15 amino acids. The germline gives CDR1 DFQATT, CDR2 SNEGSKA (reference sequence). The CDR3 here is CSARGWVGENYGYTF. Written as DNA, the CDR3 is TGCAGTGCTAGAGGATGGGTAGGAGAGAACTATGGCTACACCTTC.

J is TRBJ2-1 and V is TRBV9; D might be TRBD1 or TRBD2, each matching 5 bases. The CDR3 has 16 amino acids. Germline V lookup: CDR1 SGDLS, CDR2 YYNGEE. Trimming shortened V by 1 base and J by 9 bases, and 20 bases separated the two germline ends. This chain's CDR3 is CASSVIPIDTGGEQFF. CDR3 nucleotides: TGTGCCAGCAGCGTAATCCCCATCGATACTGGGGGTGAGCAGTTCTTC.